These 18 T cell receptor beta chains were sequenced from one sample in a study of beta chain features in type 1 diabetes. Isolated RNA was reverse transcribed in full, so expressed TCRB transcripts were sequenced. Profiling relied on immunoSEQ multiplex PCR, and the TCRdb table lists in-frame clones only, not all of them. In the table there are roughly 240,000 clones, around 25% of which are singletons. Study outcomes and limitations: A moderate, significant TCRB CDR3 shortening appeared in type 1 diabetes across four CD4+ subsets.

These receptors lack a known antigen. The sequencing input was naive CD4+ T cells from blood. The receptors originated from a woman in her 30s with type 1 diabetes.

The V gene is TRBV6-6, the J gene TRBJ2-7; 8 nucleotides match TRBD2. The CDR3 covers 13 residues. Germline lookup yields CDR1 MNHNY and CDR2 SVGAGI (reference sequence). Trimming at V came to 6 bases and at J to 6 bases, leaving 7 bases not matched to a gene. The CDR3 DNA reads TGTGCCAGCAGCACTGGAGCGGGAGCCGAGCAGTACTTC. Its protein is CASSTGAGAEQYF.

The rearrangement uses TRBV19 and TRBJ1-4, with a weak D call TRBD1 (6 bases). With 5 bases removed from V and 5 bases from J, the gap between germline ends came to 15 bases. The germline CDR1 and CDR2 sequences are LNHDA and SQIVND (reference sequence). This CDR3 has 15 residues. The CDR3 sequence is CASSPTGTPNEKLFF. The CDR3 nucleotides are TGTGCCAGTAGTCCTACCGGGACACCGAATGAAAAACTGTTTTTT.

The chain combines TRBV29-1 with TRBJ2-2; 7 bases are shared with TRBD2. This CDR3 region has 14 residues. Germline lookup yields CDR1 SQVTM and CDR2 ANQGSEA. The junction had 5 bases not matched to a gene; V was cut back by 5 bases and J by 2 bases. As DNA, the CDR3 is TGCAGCGTTTTACGGGACTACAACACCGGGGAGCTGTTTTTT. Translation: CSVLRDYNTGELFF.

The sample holds a few counts of this clone. Within the sample, other DNA sequences also encode this same CDR3. V gene TRBV19 combines with J gene TRBJ2-7; 9 bases line up with TRBD1. The germline V gene has CDR1 LNHDA and CDR2 SQIVND (reference sequence). J lost 5 bases, V lost 4 bases, and 3 bases had no gene match. CDR3 length: 13 residues. The CDR3 nucleotides read TGTGCCAGTAGTAAGGACAGGGGCCACGAGCAGTACTTC. Amino acid sequence: CASSKDRGHEQYF.

V gene TRBV5-1 combines with J gene TRBJ2-7, with 11 bases that match TRBD2. After removal of 5 bases from V and 3 bases from J, the junction contained 7 bases not matched to a gene. Germline values: CDR1 SGHRS, CDR2 YFSETQ. CDR3 size: 15 residues. The CDR3 bases are TGCGCCAGCAGTTATACCGGGACTAGCGGCTACGAGCAGTACTTC. Amino acids: CASSYTGTSGYEQYF.

There are a few counts of this clone. The CDR3 DNA sequence: TGTGCCAGCGGGACAGGGGGAAACACCATATATTTT. Amino acids: CASGTGGNTIYF. The chain carries TRBV19 and TRBJ1-3; 9 nucleotides agree with TRBD1. Germline assignment: CDR1 LNHDA and CDR2 SQIVND (reference sequence). CDR3 length: 12 residues. V was pared by 9 bases and J by 4 bases, with 1 base of the junction left unmatched.

This chain uses TRBV29-1 with TRBJ2-3, with a tentative D call TRBD2 (6 bases). The CDR3 contains 16 residues. V lost 4 bases to trimming and J lost 1 base, with 18 bases between them. Germline CDR1 reads SQVTM; CDR2 reads ANQGSEA. The CDR3 DNA follows: TGCAGCGTTGGACTACCGCCGGGGGAGGGCACAGATACGCAGTATTTT. Its translation is CSVGLPPGEGTDTQYF.

The gene calls are TRBV20-1 and TRBJ2-7; D is perhaps TRBD2 (5 bases). This CDR3 contains 10 residues. V dropped 3 bases and J dropped 5 bases, with 5 bases sitting between them. Germline CDR1 DFQATT, CDR2 SNEGSKA (reference sequence). CDR3: CSASGDEQYF. The CDR3, as DNA: TGCAGTGCTAGCGGGGACGAGCAGTACTTC.

The chain links TRBV15 to TRBJ2-4, with 14 nucleotides matching TRBD2. V shed 3 bases, J shed 1 base, and the junction held 11 bases outside the gene matches. Germline V lookup: CDR1 LNHNV, CDR2 YYDKDF (reference sequence). The CDR3 has 20 amino acids. CDR3 in amino acids: CATSSPPSGLAGEAKNIQYF. CDR3 DNA sequence: TGTGCCACCAGCAGTCCTCCCTCGGGACTAGCGGGAGAGGCCAAAAACATTCAGTACTTC.

As concerns this clone: Compared with germline, one end of the junction differs, possibly owing to a read error. The chain has TRBV29-1 and TRBJ2-5; tentative D call: TRBD1 (6 bases). The CDR3 runs to 15 residues. Germline V gives CDR1 SQVTM, CDR2 ANQGSEA. The CDR3, as DNA: TGCAGCGTCCCTTTGGCAGGGGAGTACCAAGGGACCCAGTACTTC. This translates into CSVPLAGEYQGTQYF. Full variable domain (rest looked up from reference TRBV29-1 and TRBJ2-5): SAVISQKPSRDICQRGTSLTIQCQVDSQVTMMFWYRQQPGQSLTLIATANQGSEATYESGFVIDKFPISRPNLTFSTLTVSNMSPEDSSIYLCSVPLAGEYQGTQYFGPGTRLLVL.

In its sample, this clone was seen a few times. The chain links TRBV7-8 to TRBJ2-3, with 13 bases fitting TRBD2. Trimming took 5 bases from V and 2 from J; bases not matched to a gene: 4. CDR1 and CDR2 from the germline V gene are SGHVS and FQNEAQ. The CDR3 is 16 amino acids. The CDR3 bases are TGTGCCAGCAGCCCCGGGACTAGCGGGACCACAGATACGCAGTATTTT. Encoded protein: CASSPGTSGTTDTQYF.

The chain links TRBV15 to TRBJ1-5; 7 nucleotides agree with TRBD1. In germline, CDR1 is LNHNV, CDR2 YYDKDF (reference sequence). The CDR3 has 15 residues. Losses at the gene ends were 5 bases for V and 3 bases for J; bases not matched to a gene: 7. CDR3 DNA: TGTGCCACCAGCCCCCAGGGGGAAGTCAATCAGCCCCAGCATTTT. This encodes CATSPQGEVNQPQHF.

The genes are TRBV30 and TRBJ2-7; TRBD1 agrees at 11 bases. Trimming took 2 bases from V and 9 from J; bases not matched to a gene: 9. The CDR3 contains 14 residues. The germline V gene encodes CDR1 GTSNPN and CDR2 SVGIG (reference sequence). In DNA form, the CDR3 reads TGTGCCTGGAGTCCCCGGGACAGGGGGTTGGTGCAGTACTTC. This translates into CAWSPRDRGLVQYF.

The chain recombines TRBV4-1 with TRBJ2-1, with a weak D call TRBD2 (5 bases). Germline CDR1 reads MGHRA; CDR2 reads YSYEKL. The CDR3 spans 13 residues. V lost 1 base and J lost 9, with 10 bases in between. The CDR3 loop reads CASSQVSAGEQFF. The DNA of the CDR3 is TGCGCCAGCAGCCAAGTATCGGCGGGTGAGCAGTTCTTC.

The rearrangement uses TRBV4-1 and TRBJ2-7; 12 nucleotides agree with TRBD2. J lost 3 bases, V lost 6 bases, and 6 bases had no gene match. Germline V gene data show CDR1 as MGHRA and CDR2 as YSYEKL. There are 15 residues in the CDR3. CDR3 nucleotides: TGCGCCAGCAGGGTTCTAGCGGGAGGGCACTACGAGCAGTACTTC. Translation gives CASRVLAGGHYEQYF.

This clone has just a few counts. V usage is TRBV19 and J usage is TRBJ2-5; perhaps TRBD2 as D (5 bases). Germline loops: CDR1 LNHDA, CDR2 SQIVND (reference sequence). The CDR3 contains 14 residues. The V end was cut by 5 bases, the J end by 5 bases, with 15 bases between. CDR3 in amino acids: CASSRSGGLETQYF. Here the CDR3 DNA reads TGTGCCAGTAGTCGGAGCGGTGGACTCGAGACCCAGTACTTC.

This clone has just a few counts. The chain couples TRBV5-1 to TRBJ1-2; possibly TRBD1 for D (6 bases). V lost 4 bases to trimming and J lost 5 bases, with 18 bases between them. CDR3 size: 15 residues. Germline-derived CDR1 and CDR2 are SGHRS and YFSETQ. This CDR3 is CASSPQGWESYGYTF. The CDR3, as DNA: TGCGCCAGCAGCCCACAGGGATGGGAGTCTTATGGCTACACCTTC.

The J gene is TRBJ2-7, the V gene TRBV9; 7 bases align to TRBD2. Germline values: CDR1 SGDLS, CDR2 YYNGEE. The junction had 7 bases not matched to a gene; V was cut back by 0 bases and J by 4 bases. This CDR3 has 15 residues. CDR3 in amino acids: CASSVGVGEGYEQYF. CDR3 nucleotide sequence: TGTGCCAGCAGCGTAGGGGTAGGGGAGGGGTACGAGCAGTACTTC.